The 9 T cell receptor beta chains in this list originate from one sample, sequenced in a study of blood T cell repertoires in COVID-19. Data came from immunoSEQ multiplex PCR; TCRdb stores just in-frame clones and leaves some out. The table has approximately 110,000 clones, about 70% seen once. The sample consisted of peripheral blood. All receptors come from a man at least 80 years old with COVID-19, enrolled during active disease.

This clone was found a few times. The CDR3 DNA sequence: TGCGCCAGCAGTCATACCGAAAACCTCACCGGGACACCAGATAATTCACCCCTCCACTTT. It specifies CASSHTENLTGTPDNSPLHF. J is TRBJ1-6 and V is TRBV23-1; a possible D gene is TRBD1 (6 bases). TRBV23-1 has ORF status, its function being uncertain. The CDR3 covers 20 residues. V lost 3 bases, J lost 5 bases, and 26 bases lay in between.

This clone appeared a few times. Here the CDR3 reads CSVATGVGNQPQHF. CDR3 DNA sequence: TGCAGCGTTGCGACAGGGGTAGGGAATCAGCCCCAGCATTTT. This chain joins TRBV29-1 and TRBJ1-5; 8 bases align to TRBD1. Germline values: CDR1 SQVTM, CDR2 ANQGSEA. Trimming at V came to 4 bases and at J to 4 bases, leaving 6 bases not matched to a gene. The CDR3 loop spans 14 amino acids.

This clone was observed a few times. This chain links TRBV6-2 or TRBV6-3 with TRBJ1-1; D gene ambiguous. The CDR3 is made up of 13 amino acids. The ends were cut back, 2 bases at V and 5 bases at J, with 9 bases in the middle. Looked up from germline, CDR1 is MNHEY and CDR2 is SVGEGT. CDR3 in amino acids: CASSYRAGTEAFF. Written as DNA, the CDR3 is TGTGCCAGCAGTTACAGAGCGGGGACTGAAGCTTTCTTT.

The rearrangement links TRBV6-5 to TRBJ2-7; D remains unclear. CDR1 MNHEY and CDR2 SVGAGI come from the germline V gene. V dropped 0 bases and J dropped 6 bases, with 15 bases sitting between them. The CDR3 consists of 15 residues. The CDR3 protein is CASSYSKARGFEQYF. CDR3 coding DNA: TGTGCCAGCAGTTACTCGAAGGCCAGAGGTTTCGAGCAGTACTTC.

CDR3 sequence (DNA): TGCAGCGTTGAGGGTGGTAGCGGGAGCTCCTACGAGCAGTACTTC. Its protein product is CSVEGGSGSSYEQYF. The chain joins TRBV29-1 to TRBJ2-7; 9 positions match TRBD2. The germline V gene has CDR1 SQVTM and CDR2 ANQGSEA. The junction had 6 bases not matched to a gene; V was cut back by 3 bases and J by 0 bases. The CDR3 is 15 amino acids.

The CDR3 here is CASSPRQVYGYTF. Here the CDR3 DNA reads TGTGCCAGCAGTCCACGACAGGTCTATGGCTACACCTTC. The chain joins TRBV28 to TRBJ1-2; D perhaps matches TRBD1 (6 bases). The CDR3 is 13 amino acids. Per the germline V gene, CDR1 is MDHEN and CDR2 is SYDVKM. The V and J ends lost 5 bases and 4 bases respectively, with 11 bases between them.

The chain couples TRBV4-1 to TRBJ1-2; the D gene is possibly TRBD1 (5 bases). Deletions cut 4 bases from V and 0 bases from J, with 9 bases between. This CDR3 has 14 residues. Per the germline V gene, CDR1 is MGHRA and CDR2 is YSYEKL. CDR3 loop: CASSPRTTNYGYTF. The CDR3 nucleotides are TGCGCCAGCAGCCCCAGGACAACTAACTATGGCTACACCTTC.

The J gene is TRBJ2-3, the V gene TRBV29-1; the match to TRBD1 covers 7 bases. The junction had 6 bases not matched to a gene; V was cut back by 8 bases and J by 1 base. The length of the CDR3 is 13 residues. Germline loops: CDR1 SQVTM, CDR2 ANQGSEA. CDR3 DNA: TGCAGCTCACAGGGGACCGGCACAGATACGCAGTATTTT. It yields the protein CSSQGTGTDTQYF.

This rearrangement joins TRBV7-3 to TRBJ1-2, with TRBD1 matching over 12 bases. The J segment lost 7 bases and the V segment lost 5 bases, leaving 8 bases of the junction unmatched. The germline gives CDR1 SGHTA, CDR2 FQGTGA. The CDR3 has 15 residues. The CDR3 here is CASSPTGTGGVGYTF. The DNA of the CDR3 is TGTGCCAGCAGCCCAACCGGGACAGGGGGCGTTGGCTACACCTTC.